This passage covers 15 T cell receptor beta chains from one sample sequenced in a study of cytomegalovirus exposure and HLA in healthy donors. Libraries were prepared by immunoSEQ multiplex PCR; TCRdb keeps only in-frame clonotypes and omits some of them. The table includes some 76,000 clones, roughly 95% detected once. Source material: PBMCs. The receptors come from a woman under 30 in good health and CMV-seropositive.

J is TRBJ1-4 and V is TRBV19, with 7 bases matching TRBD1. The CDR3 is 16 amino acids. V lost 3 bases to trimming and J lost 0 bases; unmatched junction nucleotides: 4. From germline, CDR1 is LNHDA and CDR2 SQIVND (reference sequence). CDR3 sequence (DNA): TGTGCCAGTAGTATTGGCAGGGGGACAACTAATGAAAAACTGTTTTTT. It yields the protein CASSIGRGTTNEKLFF.

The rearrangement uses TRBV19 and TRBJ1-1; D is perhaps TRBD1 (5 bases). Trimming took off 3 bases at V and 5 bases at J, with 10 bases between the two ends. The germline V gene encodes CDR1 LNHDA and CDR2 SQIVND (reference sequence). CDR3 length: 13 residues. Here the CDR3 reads CASSISRDTEAFF. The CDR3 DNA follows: TGTGCCAGTAGTATTTCCAGGGATACTGAAGCTTTCTTT.

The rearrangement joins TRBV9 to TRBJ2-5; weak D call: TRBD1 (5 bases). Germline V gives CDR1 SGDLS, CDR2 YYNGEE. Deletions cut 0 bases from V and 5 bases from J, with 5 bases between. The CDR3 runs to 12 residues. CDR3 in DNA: TGTGCCAGCAGCGTAGACAGGGAGACCCAGTACTTC. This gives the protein CASSVDRETQYF.

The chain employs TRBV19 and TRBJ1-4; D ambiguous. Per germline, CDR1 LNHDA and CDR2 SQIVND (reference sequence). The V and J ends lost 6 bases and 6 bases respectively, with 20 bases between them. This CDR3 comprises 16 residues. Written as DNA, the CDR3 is TGTGCCAGTAGCCCCGAGGTCGGAGTCGGGGATGAAAAACTGTTTTTT. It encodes CASSPEVGVGDEKLFF. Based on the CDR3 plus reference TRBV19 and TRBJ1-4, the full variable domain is DGGITQSPKYLFRKEGQNVTLSCEQNLNHDAMYWYRQDPGQGLRLIYYSQIVNDFQKGDIAEGYSVSREKKESFPLTVTSAQKNPTAFYLCASSPEVGVGDEKLFFGSGTQLSVL.

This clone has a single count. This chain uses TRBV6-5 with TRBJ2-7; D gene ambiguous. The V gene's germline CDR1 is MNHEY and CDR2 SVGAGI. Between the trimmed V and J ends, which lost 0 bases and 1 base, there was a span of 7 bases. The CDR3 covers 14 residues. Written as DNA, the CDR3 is TGTGCCAGCAGTTACTCGTCAGAATCCTACGAGCAGTACTTC. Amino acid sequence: CASSYSSESYEQYF.

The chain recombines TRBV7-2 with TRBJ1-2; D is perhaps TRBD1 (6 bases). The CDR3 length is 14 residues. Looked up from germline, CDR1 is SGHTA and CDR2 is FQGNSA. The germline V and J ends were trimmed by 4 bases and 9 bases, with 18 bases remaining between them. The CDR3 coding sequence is TGTGCCAGCAGCTCTAGTGGACAGTTTCTAAGCTACACCTTC. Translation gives CASSSSGQFLSYTF.

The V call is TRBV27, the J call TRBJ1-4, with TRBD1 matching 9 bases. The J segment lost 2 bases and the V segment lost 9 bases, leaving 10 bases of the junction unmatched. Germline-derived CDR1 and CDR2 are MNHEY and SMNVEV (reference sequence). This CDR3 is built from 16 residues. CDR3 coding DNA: TGTGCCAGTCTCGACAGGGGGAACGGCACTAATGAAAAACTGTTTTTT. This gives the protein CASLDRGNGTNEKLFF.

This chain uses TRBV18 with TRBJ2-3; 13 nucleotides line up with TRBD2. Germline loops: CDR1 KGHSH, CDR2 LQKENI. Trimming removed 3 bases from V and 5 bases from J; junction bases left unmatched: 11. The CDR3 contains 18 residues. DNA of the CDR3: TGTGCCAGCTCACCTTGGACTAGCGGGGGTACGGAGGGAGATACGCAGTATTTT. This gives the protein CASSPWTSGGTEGDTQYF.

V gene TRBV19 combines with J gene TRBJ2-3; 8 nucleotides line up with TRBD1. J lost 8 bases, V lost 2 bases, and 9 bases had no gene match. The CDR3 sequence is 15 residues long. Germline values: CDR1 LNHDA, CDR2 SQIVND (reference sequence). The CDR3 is CASSINGQGRGTQYF. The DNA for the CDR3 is TGTGCCAGTAGTATAAATGGACAGGGTAGGGGTACGCAGTATTTT.

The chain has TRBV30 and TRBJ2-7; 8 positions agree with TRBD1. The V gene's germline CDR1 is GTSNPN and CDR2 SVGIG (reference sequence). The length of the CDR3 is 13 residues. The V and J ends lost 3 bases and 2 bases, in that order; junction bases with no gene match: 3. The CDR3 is CAWSTGGTYEQYF. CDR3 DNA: TGTGCCTGGAGCACAGGGGGGACCTACGAGCAGTACTTC.

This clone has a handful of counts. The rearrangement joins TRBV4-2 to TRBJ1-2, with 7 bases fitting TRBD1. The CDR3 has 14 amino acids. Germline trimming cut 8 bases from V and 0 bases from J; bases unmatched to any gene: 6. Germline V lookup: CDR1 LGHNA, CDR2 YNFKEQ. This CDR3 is CASGRQGANYGYTF. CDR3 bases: TGTGCCAGCGGGCGACAGGGAGCTAACTATGGCTACACCTTC.

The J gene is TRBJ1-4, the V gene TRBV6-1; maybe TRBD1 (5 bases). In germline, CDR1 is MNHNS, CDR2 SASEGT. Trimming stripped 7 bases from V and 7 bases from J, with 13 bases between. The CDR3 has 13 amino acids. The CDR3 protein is CASTGGVGEKLFF. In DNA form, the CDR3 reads TGTGCCAGCACCGGGGGAGTAGGTGAAAAACTGTTTTTT.

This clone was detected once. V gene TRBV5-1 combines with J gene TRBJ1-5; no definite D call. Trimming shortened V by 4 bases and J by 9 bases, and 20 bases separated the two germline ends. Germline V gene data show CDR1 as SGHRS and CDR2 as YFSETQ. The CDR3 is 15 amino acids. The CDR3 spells CASSLGPGVEGPQHF. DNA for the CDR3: TGCGCCAGCAGCCTCGGACCGGGAGTAGAGGGGCCCCAGCATTTT.

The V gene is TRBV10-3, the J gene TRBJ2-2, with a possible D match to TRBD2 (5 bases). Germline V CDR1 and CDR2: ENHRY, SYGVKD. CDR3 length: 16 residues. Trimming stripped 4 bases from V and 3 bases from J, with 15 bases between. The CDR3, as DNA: TGTGCCATCAGTGTCCGGTCCTCCGGGGACACCGGGGAGCTGTTTTTT. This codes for CAISVRSSGDTGELFF.

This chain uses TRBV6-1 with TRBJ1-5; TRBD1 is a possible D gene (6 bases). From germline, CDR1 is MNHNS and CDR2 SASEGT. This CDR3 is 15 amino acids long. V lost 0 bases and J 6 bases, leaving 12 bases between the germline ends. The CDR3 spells CASSEARQEFQPQHF. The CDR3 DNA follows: TGTGCCAGCAGTGAAGCAAGACAGGAGTTTCAGCCCCAGCATTTT.